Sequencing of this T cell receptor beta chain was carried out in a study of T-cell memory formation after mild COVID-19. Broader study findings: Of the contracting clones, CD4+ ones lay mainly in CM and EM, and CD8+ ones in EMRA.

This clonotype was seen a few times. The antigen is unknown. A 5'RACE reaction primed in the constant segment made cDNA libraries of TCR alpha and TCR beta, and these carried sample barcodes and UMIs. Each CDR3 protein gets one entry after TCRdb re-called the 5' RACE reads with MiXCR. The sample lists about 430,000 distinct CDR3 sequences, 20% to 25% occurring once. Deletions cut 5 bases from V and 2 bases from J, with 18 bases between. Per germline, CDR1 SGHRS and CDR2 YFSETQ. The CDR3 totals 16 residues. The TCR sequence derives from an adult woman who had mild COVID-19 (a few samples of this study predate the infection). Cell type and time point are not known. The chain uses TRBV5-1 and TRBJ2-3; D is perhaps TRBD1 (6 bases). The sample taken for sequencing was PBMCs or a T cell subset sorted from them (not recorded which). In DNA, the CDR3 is TGCGCCAGCAGTCCTCCGGGACATGCAGCCACAGATACGCAGTATTTT. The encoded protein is CASSPPGHAATDTQYF.